The sequence of this T cell receptor (beta chain) was determined in a study of PD-L1 blockade in urothelial cancer. Study in general: Patients with male sex and bladder-origin urothelial cancer accounted for about nine tenths of the roughly 29 enrolled. Enrolled patients had been treated previously with 0 to 3 chemotherapy regimens.

J gave up 8 bases and V 7 bases, and 10 bases lay outside the gene matches. The CDR3 totals 14 residues. From germline, CDR1 is MDHEN and CDR2 SYDVKM. Sequenced by immunoSEQ multiplex PCR; TCRdb stores in-frame clones only, minus some. Of more than 30,000 clones listed, around 89% are singletons. This chain joins TRBV28 and TRBJ2-1, with 8 bases matching TRBD2. This receptor was taken from a man in his 60s with urothelial cancer. The material was PBMCs, obtained around atezolizumab (anti-PD-L1) treatment. CDR3 loop: CASTRAGGWDEQFF. The CDR3 DNA follows: TGTGCCAGCACCCGGGCGGGGGGCTGGGATGAGCAGTTCTTC.